The following is a T cell receptor (beta chain) sequence with its context. The data belong to a study of shared clonotypes between healthy human individuals. Here immunoSEQ multiplex PCR was the method, and the copy in TCRdb shows in-frame clones only, minus some. The sample holds 450,000 to 600,000 clones, 75% to 85% seen once. This TCR was recovered from a woman between 40 and 55 years old in good health. Some clones in this sample may be carry-over from other donors' samples. The sequenced material came from PBMCs.

CDR3 DNA: TGTGCAAGTCGCTTAAAATACAGGGGCACCGGGGAGCTGTTTTTT. Translating it yields CASRLKYRGTGELFF. J is TRBJ2-2 and V is TRBV12-2; the D segment call TRBD1 is taken from the table without a DNA check. TRBV12-2 corresponds to a pseudogene. This CDR3 contains 15 residues.